The 8 T cell receptor beta chains below all came from one sample that was sequenced in a study of cytomegalovirus exposure and HLA in healthy donors. 60 Vbeta and 13 Jbeta primers were used in PCR. This table comes from immunoSEQ multiplex PCR, and its TCRdb copy is limited to in-frame clones, with some not included. The table records about 180,000 clones, around four fifths of them present only once. The sample consisted of PBMCs. These receptors were taken from a man younger than 30 in good health and CMV-seronegative.

The CDR3, as DNA: TGTGCCAGTAGTATATTGGGGACTAGCAAAAATGAGCAGTTCTTC. Translation gives CASSILGTSKNEQFF. This chain links TRBV19 with TRBJ2-1; 9 bases are a match to TRBD2. Trimming at V came to 2 bases and at J to 7 bases, leaving 6 bases not matched to a gene. Germline V lookup: CDR1 LNHDA, CDR2 SQIVND (reference sequence). CDR3 length: 15 amino acids. Full variable domain (rest looked up from reference TRBV19 and TRBJ2-1): DGGITQSPKYLFRKEGQNVTLSCEQNLNHDAMYWYRQDPGQGLRLIYYSQIVNDFQKGDIAEGYSVSREKKESFPLTVTSAQKNPTAFYLCASSILGTSKNEQFFGPGTRLTVL.

This clone has a single count. The chain uses TRBV7-2 and TRBJ2-7, with 9 bases aligning to TRBD2. Germline V gene sequence: CDR1 SGHTA, CDR2 FQGNSA. Trimming at V came to 1 base and at J to 4 bases, leaving 5 bases not matched to a gene. CDR3 size: 15 residues. As DNA, the CDR3 is TGTGCCAGCAGCTTAGAGGCGGGGGGGCTGTACGAGCAGTACTTC. This gives the protein CASSLEAGGLYEQYF.

This chain links TRBV5-4 with TRBJ2-6; D unclear. The V gene lost 3 bases and the J gene lost 0 bases, with 10 bases spanning the gap. Germline assignment: CDR1 SGHNT and CDR2 YYREEE (reference sequence). The CDR3 spans 16 residues. The CDR3, as DNA: TGTGCCAGCAGCTCTCCTACCATCTCTGGGGCCAACGTCCTGACTTTC. It specifies CASSSPTISGANVLTF.

The CDR3: CASSYSTGAEQYF. DNA for the CDR3: TGTGCCAGCAGTTACTCGACAGGGGCCGAGCAGTACTTC. The chain links TRBV6-5 to TRBJ2-7, with 8 positions matching TRBD1. The CDR3 totals 13 residues. V shed 0 bases and J 6 bases; nucleotides not matched to a gene: 1. CDR1 is MNHEY and CDR2 is SVGAGI in the germline V gene.

The rearrangement joins TRBV28 to TRBJ1-2; D gene unclear. Per the germline V gene, CDR1 is MDHEN and CDR2 is SYDVKM. V lost 7 bases, J lost 0 bases, and 3 bases lay in between. This CDR3 contains 11 residues. CDR3 in amino acids: CASTANYGYTF. Written as DNA, the CDR3 is TGTGCCAGCACAGCTAACTATGGCTACACCTTC.

This clone was observed once. The chain uses TRBV19 and TRBJ1-1; TRBD1 might be the D (5 bases). CDR1 is LNHDA and CDR2 is SQIVND in the germline V gene (reference sequence). The CDR3 runs 17 residues. V was clipped by 7 bases and J by 4 bases, with 25 bases between them. The CDR3 coding sequence is TGTGCCAGTACCAGGTACCTACTCCGGGGGGGAGGCACTGAAGCTTTCTTT. Translating it yields CASTRYLLRGGGTEAFF.

CDR3 sequence reads: CASSLGPQGATGNTIYF. CDR3 nucleotides: TGTGCCAGCAGCTTGGGTCCCCAGGGGGCGACTGGAAACACCATATATTTT. The gene calls are TRBV5-5 and TRBJ1-3; TRBD1 aligns across 8 bases. This CDR3 comprises 17 residues. Germline trimming cut 0 bases from V and 2 bases from J; bases unmatched to any gene: 7. Germline V lookup: CDR1 SGHKS, CDR2 YYEKEE (reference sequence).

The chain recombines TRBV6-5 with TRBJ2-3; D may be TRBD2 (6 bases). There are 14 residues in the CDR3. Germline CDR1 reads MNHEY; CDR2 reads SVGAGI. Trimming removed 5 bases at V and 6 bases at J, with 15 bases between. CDR3 DNA: TGTGCCAGCAGTGAGATCCTAGCGACCGATACGCAGTATTTT. Residues: CASSEILATDTQYF.